These 30 T cell receptor beta chains originate from one sample sequenced in a study of OX40 agonist ivuxolimab in advanced cancers. Profiled with immunoSEQ multiplex PCR; TCRdb holds only in-frame clones, not every one. The table records fewer than 40,000 clones, roughly 80% of them present only once. The material was CD4+ or CD8+ T cells sorted from blood, obtained in a trial of the OX40 agonist ivuxolimab. Receptors originate from an adult with an advanced solid tumor such as melanoma, head and neck, liver or kidney cancer.

The rearrangement joins TRBV6-5 to TRBJ1-5; D gene unclear. The germline V gene has CDR1 MNHEY and CDR2 SVGAGI. CDR3 size: 14 residues. V was clipped by 6 bases and J by 4 bases, with 13 bases between them. For the CDR3, the DNA is TGTGCCAGCAGGAGTGGGAATTCAAATCAGCCCCAGCATTTT. Encoded protein: CASRSGNSNQPQHF.

This clone turned up a few times. J is TRBJ1-5 and V is TRBV19, with unresolved D. CDR1 LNHDA and CDR2 SQIVND come from the germline V gene (reference sequence). The CDR3 contains 15 residues. Trimming took 3 bases from V and 0 from J, leaving 9 bases between them. As DNA, the CDR3 is TGTGCCAGTAGTATCGGTACCTATAGCAATCAGCCCCAGCATTTT. Its translation: CASSIGTYSNQPQHF.

This chain uses TRBV4-2 with TRBJ1-6; D is unresolved. The length of the CDR3 is 13 residues. V was pared by 0 bases and J by 8 bases, with 5 bases between. CDR1 and CDR2 from the germline V gene are LGHNA and YNFKEQ. The CDR3 DNA sequence: TGTGCCAGCAGCCAAGATTGGGATTCACCCCTCCACTTT. Protein sequence: CASSQDWDSPLHF.

V and J are TRBV9 and TRBJ2-1, with a weak D call TRBD2 (5 bases). Between the trimmed V and J ends, which lost 2 bases and 10 bases, there was a span of 7 bases. CDR3 length: 11 residues. Germline assignment: CDR1 SGDLS and CDR2 YYNGEE. CDR3 protein: CASSVEREQFF. CDR3 bases: TGTGCCAGCAGCGTCGAGCGGGAGCAGTTCTTC.

CDR3 sequence reads: CASSTTFPGLANTGELFF. The CDR3 DNA is TGTGCCAGCAGCACTACCTTCCCGGGACTAGCGAACACCGGGGAGCTGTTTTTT. The gene calls are TRBV5-8 and TRBJ2-2; 8 bases are a match to TRBD2. Germline assignment: CDR1 SGHTS and CDR2 YDEGEE. The CDR3 length is 18 residues. V lost 4 bases, J lost 0 bases, and 11 bases stayed unmatched.

The chain carries TRBV28 and TRBJ2-2, with TRBD2 as a possible D gene (5 bases). The CDR3 totals 12 residues. Trimming removed 6 bases from V and 5 bases from J, with 7 bases in between. Germline CDR1 is MDHEN and CDR2 is SYDVKM. Here the CDR3 DNA reads TGTGCCAGCAGGCGGGTAACCGGGGAGCTGTTTTTT. Translating gives CASRRVTGELFF.

V is TRBV19 and J is TRBJ2-5, with D possibly being TRBD1 (6 bases). The length of the CDR3 is 14 residues. In germline, CDR1 is LNHDA, CDR2 SQIVND (reference sequence). V was trimmed by 7 bases and J by 1 base, leaving 13 bases between them. CDR3 coding DNA: TGTGCCAGTAAGTCGGGACACCTCCAAGAGACCCAGTACTTC. It translates to CASKSGHLQETQYF.

The chain links TRBV7-9 to TRBJ2-2, with 9 bases fitting TRBD2. The CDR3 length is 17 residues. Germline values: CDR1 SEHNR, CDR2 FQNEAQ (reference sequence). V shed 1 base and J 4 bases; nucleotides not matched to a gene: 7. CDR3 protein: CASSLDQTSGVTGELFF. CDR3 DNA: TGTGCCAGCAGCTTAGATCAGACTAGCGGAGTCACCGGGGAGCTGTTTTTT.

J is TRBJ2-1 and V is TRBV11-2; no clear D gene. This CDR3 contains 13 residues. CDR1 is SGHAT, CDR2 FQNNGV, per germline. Between the trimmed V and J ends, which lost 4 bases and 2 bases, there was a span of 6 bases. CDR3 nucleotide sequence: TGTGCCAGCAGCTCCGACCCCTACAATGAGCAGTTCTTC. It codes for CASSSDPYNEQFF.

The CDR3 nucleotides read TGTGCCAGCTCACCATGGGGTCGCGAAGGGGAGACCCAGTACTTC. Translated: CASSPWGREGETQYF. The chain is built from TRBV18 and TRBJ2-5; D call uncertain. V gave up 2 bases and J gave up 5 bases, with 15 bases separating them. Germline CDR1 KGHSH, CDR2 LQKENI. The CDR3 is 15 residues long.

The gene calls are TRBV27 and TRBJ2-3, with D perhaps matching TRBD2 (5 bases). V was cut by 5 bases and J by 1 base, with 10 bases left in between. Germline CDR1 is MNHEY and CDR2 is SMNVEV (reference sequence). This CDR3 contains 14 residues. The CDR3 loop is CASSRERGTDTQYF. DNA of the CDR3: TGTGCCAGCAGTAGAGAGAGGGGCACAGATACGCAGTATTTT.

V and J are TRBV9 and TRBJ2-1; a weak D match, TRBD2 (5 bases). Germline V gene sequence: CDR1 SGDLS, CDR2 YYNGEE. Trimming shortened V by 0 bases and J by 0 bases, and 10 bases separated the two germline ends. The CDR3 has 16 residues. CDR3 region: CASSVDAGSSYNEQFF. As DNA, the CDR3 is TGTGCCAGCAGCGTAGACGCGGGTAGCTCCTACAATGAGCAGTTCTTC.

Only one count was recorded for this clone. The J gene is TRBJ2-7, the V gene TRBV7-9; a possible D gene is TRBD2 (6 bases). Germline assignment: CDR1 SEHNR and CDR2 FQNEAQ (reference sequence). V gave up 5 bases and J gave up 0 bases, with 17 bases separating them. The CDR3 is 16 residues long. The CDR3 sequence: CASSRERQGYSYEQYF. DNA of the CDR3: TGTGCCAGCAGCCGGGAGAGGCAGGGCTACTCCTACGAGCAGTACTTC.

J is TRBJ2-3 and V is TRBV23-1, with 9 bases lining up with TRBD2. TRBV23-1 is an ORF for which the function is uncertain. The trim removed 6 bases at V and 2 bases at J, leaving 9 bases unmatched. This CDR3 has 16 residues. CDR3 sequence reads: CASSPRLAEHTDTQYF. CDR3 sequence (DNA): TGCGCCAGCAGCCCAAGACTAGCGGAACACACAGATACGCAGTATTTT.

The V call is TRBV7-8, the J call TRBJ1-3; 7 nucleotides line up with TRBD1. Trimming took 5 bases from V and 2 from J; bases not matched to a gene: 3. The CDR3 sequence is 14 residues long. CDR1 and CDR2 (germline): SGHVS, FQNEAQ. Written as DNA, the CDR3 is TGTGCCAGCAGCCAAACAGGGGCTGGAAACACCATATATTTT. It specifies CASSQTGAGNTIYF.

The table lists this clone with a few counts. The chain combines TRBV7-9 with TRBJ2-1, with D perhaps TRBD2 (6 bases). Germline-derived CDR1 and CDR2 are SEHNR and FQNEAQ (reference sequence). V shed 5 bases and J shed 1 base, with 21 bases lying between them. The CDR3 consists of 18 residues. The CDR3, as DNA: TGTGCCAGCAGCCACCTCTCGGGGAGCGGGCGATCCTACAATGAGCAGTTCTTC. Amino acid sequence: CASSHLSGSGRSYNEQFF.

This rearrangement joins TRBV20-1 to TRBJ1-2; no firm D call. Trimming shortened V by 0 bases and J by 11 bases, and 10 bases separated the two germline ends. The CDR3 extends over 11 amino acids. Germline CDR1 and CDR2: DFQATT and SNEGSKA (reference sequence). The CDR3 is CSARDSEEYTF. The CDR3 DNA is TGCAGTGCTAGAGATTCGGAAGAATACACCTTC.

In its sample, this clone was seen once. The chain is built from TRBV25-1 and TRBJ2-1, with 9 bases lining up with TRBD1. Trimming took 8 bases from V and 0 from J; bases not matched to a gene: 11. CDR1 and CDR2 from the germline V gene are MGHDK and SYGVNS. The CDR3 totals 17 residues. The CDR3 sequence: CASRRTGASFSYNEQFF. The CDR3 DNA follows: TGTGCCAGCCGCCGGACAGGGGCCTCCTTCTCCTACAATGAGCAGTTCTTC.

The chain employs TRBV20-1 and TRBJ2-2; possibly TRBD1 for D (5 bases). The CDR3 contains 11 residues. The V gene lost 3 bases and the J gene lost 7 bases, with 6 bases spanning the gap. Germline-derived CDR1 and CDR2 are DFQATT and SNEGSKA (reference sequence). The CDR3 here is CSASQGGELFF. The CDR3 coding sequence is TGCAGTGCTAGTCAGGGCGGGGAGCTGTTTTTT.

The chain recombines TRBV7-6 with TRBJ2-2; D is uncertain. The V gene lost 3 bases and the J gene lost 0 bases, with 11 bases spanning the gap. The CDR3 is 16 residues long. Germline CDR1 SGHVS, CDR2 FNYEAQ. The CDR3 loop reads CASSLGSSANTGELFF. CDR3 DNA: TGTGCCAGCAGCTTGGGTTCATCCGCGAACACCGGGGAGCTGTTTTTT.

The rearrangement uses TRBV19 and TRBJ2-7; perhaps TRBD1 as D (6 bases). Germline V gene sequence: CDR1 LNHDA, CDR2 SQIVND (reference sequence). V lost 9 bases and J lost 3, with 15 bases in between. The CDR3 totals 13 residues. CDR3 in DNA: TGTGCCAGCGCAGCGGACAGCAACTACGAGCAGTACTTC. This translates into CASAADSNYEQYF.

V usage is TRBV10-1 and J usage is TRBJ1-6; the D is unclear. This CDR3 spans 14 amino acids. CDR1 is WNHNN, CDR2 SYGVQD, per germline (reference sequence). V lost 2 bases, J lost 6 bases, and 8 bases lay in between. This chain's CDR3 is CASSEKGRNSPLHF. CDR3 DNA: TGCGCCAGCAGTGAGAAAGGGCGTAATTCACCCCTCCACTTT.

The rearrangement uses TRBV19 and TRBJ1-2; TRBD1 matches 7 bases. CDR1 and CDR2 from the germline V gene are LNHDA and SQIVND (reference sequence). The ends lost 7 bases at V and 1 base at J; junction bases unmatched: 6. CDR3 length equals 14 residues. CDR3 sequence reads: CASTRGQNNYGYTF. CDR3 in DNA: TGTGCCAGTACCCGGGGACAGAATAACTATGGCTACACCTTC.

The chain uses TRBV19 and TRBJ2-2; D is perhaps TRBD1 or TRBD2 (7 bases each). CDR3 length: 14 residues. CDR1 is LNHDA and CDR2 is SQIVND in the germline V gene (reference sequence). V was trimmed by 9 bases and J by 4 bases, leaving 15 bases between them. CDR3 loop: CASRPGGGTGELFF. The CDR3 DNA follows: TGTGCCAGCCGCCCAGGGGGGGGCACCGGGGAGCTGTTTTTT.

The sample holds one count of this clone. This rearrangement joins TRBV27 to TRBJ2-7, with 8 bases lining up with TRBD2. With V trimmed by 1 base and J by 0 bases, 2 bases remained unmatched. Germline CDR1 reads MNHEY; CDR2 reads SMNVEV (reference sequence). CDR3 length: 15 amino acids. For the CDR3, the DNA is TGTGCCAGCAGTTTATACAGCGGGAGCTCCTACGAGCAGTACTTC. Encoded protein: CASSLYSGSSYEQYF.

The chain is built from TRBV5-1 and TRBJ2-7, with D maybe TRBD1 (6 bases). Germline-derived CDR1 and CDR2 are SGHRS and YFSETQ. V was cut by 3 bases and J by 5 bases, with 18 bases left in between. The CDR3 totals 15 residues. The CDR3 region is CASSSDSGLGNEQYF. CDR3 bases: TGCGCCAGCAGCTCGGACAGTGGGCTAGGGAACGAGCAGTACTTC. Combining the CDR3 with reference TRBV5-1 and TRBJ2-7 gives the whole variable domain KAGVTQTPRYLIKTRGQQVTLSCSPISGHRSVSWYQQTPGQGLQFLFEYFSETQRNKGNFPGRFSGRQFSNSRSEMNVSTLELGDSALYLCASSSDSGLGNEQYFGPGTRLTVT.

The chain is built from TRBV2 and TRBJ1-1, with 7 bases fitting TRBD1. V shed 10 bases and J 3 bases; nucleotides not matched to a gene: 14. The CDR3 consists of 15 residues. Germline V CDR1 and CDR2: SNHLY, FYNNEI. The CDR3 nucleotides read TGTGCCACCCGACGACAGGGAGTGGGGGACACTGAAGCTTTCTTT. Encoded protein: CATRRQGVGDTEAFF.

This rearrangement joins TRBV7-9 to TRBJ2-5, with TRBD2 identical over 7 bases. CDR3 length: 17 amino acids. V lost 5 bases to trimming and J lost 4 bases; unmatched junction nucleotides: 16. From germline, CDR1 is SEHNR and CDR2 FQNEAQ (reference sequence). This CDR3 is CASSRGEGLETGETQYF. Here the CDR3 DNA reads TGTGCCAGCAGCCGAGGGGAGGGTCTGGAAACAGGAGAGACCCAGTACTTC.

The chain has TRBV6-5 and TRBJ2-7; no reliable D call. V lost 8 bases, J lost 5 bases, and 16 bases lay in between. Germline V gives CDR1 MNHEY, CDR2 SVGAGI. The CDR3 runs to 13 residues. Here the CDR3 reads CASRRPVMDEQYF. The CDR3 DNA follows: TGTGCCAGCCGAAGGCCGGTAATGGACGAGCAGTACTTC.

J is TRBJ1-5 and V is TRBV19; TRBD1 matches at 7 bases. CDR3 length: 15 amino acids. V was clipped by 6 bases and J by 1 base; unmatched bases: 6. Germline loops: CDR1 LNHDA, CDR2 SQIVND (reference sequence). The CDR3, as DNA: TGTGCCAGTAGCACAGGGGTGATGAGCAATCAGCCCCAGCATTTT. This sequence encodes CASSTGVMSNQPQHF.